The entry that follows covers one T cell receptor beta chain sequence. Its cognate antigen is unknown. This entry belongs to a study of response to subunit inactivated influenza vaccine. General observations from the study: Authors suggested few new T cells are recruited by each seasonal influenza vaccination.

V dropped 0 bases and J dropped 7 bases, with 12 bases sitting between them. The CDR3 has 14 amino acids. Germline loops: CDR1 MNHEY, CDR2 SMNVEV (reference sequence). TCRdb analysed the RT-PCR reads with MiXCR anew, one entry per CDR3 protein. Found here are hundreds of thousands of distinct CDR3 sequences, approximately 7.6% of them singletons; the top ten hold roughly 13%. The genes are TRBV27 and TRBJ1-2, with TRBD1 as a possible D gene (5 bases). The source is a man between 50 and 75 years old who received an inactivated influenza vaccine. The sample was PBMCs from blood, taken roughly 24 months after vaccination. Here the CDR3 reads CASSLSGAFTGYTF. The CDR3 bases are TGTGCCAGCAGTTTATCAGGGGCGTTTACTGGCTACACCTTC.